This T cell receptor (beta chain) was identified in a study of blood T cells in healthy people across ages. Per-sample PBMC isolation yielded at least 6 million cells. Together with a sample-barcoded 5' primer, a J-beta primer mix was included in a second PCR lasting roughly 6 to 12 cycles. TCRdb recomputed calls from the 5' RACE reads with MiXCR, one row per CDR3 protein. The data contain hundreds of thousands of distinct CDR3 sequences, roughly three fifths of them singletons. The source material was blood. This TCR was recovered from a man between 40 and 49 years old in good health.

The chain's CDR3 is CATSDNPGRNNYGYTF. The CDR3 DNA sequence: TGTGCCACCAGTGATAATCCGGGACGGAATAACTATGGCTACACCTTC. This chain uses TRBV24-1 with TRBJ1-2, with a weak D call TRBD1 (5 bases). Germline V gene lookup returns CDR1 KGHDR and CDR2 SFDVKD. The CDR3 covers 16 residues. The V end lost 3 bases, the J end lost 1 base, and 14 bases lay between the germline ends.